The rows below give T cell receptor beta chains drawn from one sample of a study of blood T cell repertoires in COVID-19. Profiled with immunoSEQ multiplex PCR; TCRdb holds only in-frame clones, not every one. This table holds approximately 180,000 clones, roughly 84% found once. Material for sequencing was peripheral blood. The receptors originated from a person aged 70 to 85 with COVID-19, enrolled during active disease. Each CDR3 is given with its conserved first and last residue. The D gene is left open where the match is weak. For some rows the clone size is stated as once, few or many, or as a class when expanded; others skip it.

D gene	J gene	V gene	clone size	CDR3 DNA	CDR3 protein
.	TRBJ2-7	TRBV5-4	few	TGTGCCAGCAGTCTCCGACGGGTAAGCTCCTACGAGCAGTACTTC	CASSLRRVSSYEQYF
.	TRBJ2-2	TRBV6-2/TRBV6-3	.	TGTGCCAGCAGTTCACCGTCTTTCCGGGACACCCGGTCAACCGGGGAGCTGTTTTTT	CASSSPSFRDTRSTGELFF
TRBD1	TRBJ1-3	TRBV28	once	TGTGCCAGCAGTTTATACCCAGGGGGCGCGAGTGGAAACACCATATATTTT	CASSLYPGGASGNTIYF
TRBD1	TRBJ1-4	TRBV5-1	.	TGCGCCAGCTCCGACACCCGGACAGGGAATGAAAAACTGTTTTTT	CASSDTRTGNEKLFF
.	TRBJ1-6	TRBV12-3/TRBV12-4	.	TGTGCCAGCAGTTTAGAGCGGGTTCCCCTCCACTTT	CASSLERVPLHF
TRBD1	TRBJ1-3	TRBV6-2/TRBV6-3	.	TGTGCCAGCAGTTTCTACCGGGACAGGGGAGCTGGTTCTGGAAACACCATATATTTT	CASSFYRDRGAGSGNTIYF
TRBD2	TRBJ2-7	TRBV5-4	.	TGTGCCAGCAGCTCCCAGCCCGGACTAGCGGGGGGGCTGCGATCCTACGAGCAGTACTTC	CASSSQPGLAGGLRSYEQYF
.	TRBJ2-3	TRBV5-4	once	TGTGCCAGCAGCACCGGGGAGGACGGGGATACGCAGTATTTT	CASSTGEDGDTQYF
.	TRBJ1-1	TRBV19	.	TGTGCCAGTAGTGTGGACAGACGACTCAGGGGCACTGAAGCTTTCTTT	CASSVDRRLRGTEAFF
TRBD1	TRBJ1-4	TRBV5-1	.	TGCGCCAGCAGCTCCGACAGGGGGCGCGAAAAACTGTTTTTT	CASSSDRGREKLFF
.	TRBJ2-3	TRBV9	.	TGTGCCAGCAGCGCAGCGGGTAATCCCACAGATACGCAGTATTTT	CASSAAGNPTDTQYF